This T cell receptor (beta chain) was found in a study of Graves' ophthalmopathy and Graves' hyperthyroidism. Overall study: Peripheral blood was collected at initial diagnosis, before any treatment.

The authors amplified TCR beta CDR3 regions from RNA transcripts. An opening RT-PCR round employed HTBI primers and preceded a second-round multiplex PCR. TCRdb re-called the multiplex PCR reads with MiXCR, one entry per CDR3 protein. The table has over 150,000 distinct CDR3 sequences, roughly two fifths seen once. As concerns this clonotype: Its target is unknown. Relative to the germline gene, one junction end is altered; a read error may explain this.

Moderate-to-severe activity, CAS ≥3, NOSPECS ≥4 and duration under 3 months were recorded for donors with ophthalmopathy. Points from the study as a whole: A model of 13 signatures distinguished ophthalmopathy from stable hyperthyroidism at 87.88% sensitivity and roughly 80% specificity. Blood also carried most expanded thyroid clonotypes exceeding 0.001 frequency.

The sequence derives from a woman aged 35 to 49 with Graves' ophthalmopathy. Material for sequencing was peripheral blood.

In nucleotides, the CDR3 is TGTGCCAGCAGTTCCCGGGCTTCGAACACCGAAGCTTTCTTT. Its translation: CASSSRASNTEAFF. The chain uses TRBV28 and TRBJ1-1; D is unresolved. Germline V gene data show CDR1 as MDHEN and CDR2 as SYDVKM. The length of the CDR3 is 14 residues.